This T cell receptor beta chain was recorded in a study of T-cell memory formation after mild COVID-19. Study results and caveats: There was no confirmation that second-wave clones peaking on day 37 were SARS-CoV-2 specific. A balance of CD4 and CD8 characterized clones contracting day 15 to 85, whereas later expanders leaned CD4+.

The germline V gene encodes CDR1 SQVTM and CDR2 ANQGSEA. The V gene lost 5 bases and the J gene lost 4 bases, with 13 bases spanning the gap. CDR3 size: 13 residues. TCRdb independently ran MiXCR on the 5' RACE reads; one entry per CDR3 protein. This table holds tens of thousands of distinct CDR3 sequences, approximately 15% found once. The table lists this clonotype with a few counts. What it recognizes is unknown. This receptor was obtained from an adult woman who had mild COVID-19 (a few samples of this study predate the infection). Cell type and time point are not known. The V gene is TRBV29-1, the J gene TRBJ2-3; no firm D call. Sequenced input: PBMCs or a T cell subset sorted from them (not recorded which). The CDR3 loop reads CSVTPTLPDTQYF. The CDR3, as DNA: TGCAGCGTTACCCCGACACTCCCAGATACGCAGTATTTT.